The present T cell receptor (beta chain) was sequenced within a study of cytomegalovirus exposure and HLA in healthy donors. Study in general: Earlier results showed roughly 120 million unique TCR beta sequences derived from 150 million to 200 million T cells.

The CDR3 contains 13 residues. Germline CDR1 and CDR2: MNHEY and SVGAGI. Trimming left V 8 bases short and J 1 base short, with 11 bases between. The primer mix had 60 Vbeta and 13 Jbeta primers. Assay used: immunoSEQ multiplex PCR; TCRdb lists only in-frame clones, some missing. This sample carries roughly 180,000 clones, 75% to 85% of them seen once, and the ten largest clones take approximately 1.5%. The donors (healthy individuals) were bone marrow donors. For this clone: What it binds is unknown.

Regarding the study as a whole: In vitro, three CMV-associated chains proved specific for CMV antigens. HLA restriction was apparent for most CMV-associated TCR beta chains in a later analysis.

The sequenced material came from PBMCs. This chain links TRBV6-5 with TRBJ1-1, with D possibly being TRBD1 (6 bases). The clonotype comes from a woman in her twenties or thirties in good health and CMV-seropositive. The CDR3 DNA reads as TGTGCCAGCGAACAGGGAGAGAACACTGAAGCTTTCTTT. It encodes CASEQGENTEAFF.